The present T cell receptor beta chain was sequenced within a study of identifying expanded T cells in peripheral blood. No infections or other immune events were documented during collection. The table came from immunoSEQ multiplex PCR; TCRdb's copy has only in-frame clones and leaves some out. The repertoire holds 85,000 to 95,000 clones, with about nine tenths as singletons. This CDR3 is built from 16 residues. The V gene lost 4 bases and the J gene lost 8 bases, with 21 bases spanning the gap. Germline CDR1 is SGHDN and CDR2 is FVKESK. Sequenced material: blood. The chain joins TRBV14 to TRBJ2-4; D tentatively fits TRBD1 or TRBD2 (6 bases each). This TCR derives from a person between 18 and 70 years old in good health. The CDR3 is CASSRLGGSDGDIQYF. The DNA of the CDR3 is TGTGCCAGCAGCCGCCTAGGGGGGAGCGATGGAGACATTCAGTACTTC.